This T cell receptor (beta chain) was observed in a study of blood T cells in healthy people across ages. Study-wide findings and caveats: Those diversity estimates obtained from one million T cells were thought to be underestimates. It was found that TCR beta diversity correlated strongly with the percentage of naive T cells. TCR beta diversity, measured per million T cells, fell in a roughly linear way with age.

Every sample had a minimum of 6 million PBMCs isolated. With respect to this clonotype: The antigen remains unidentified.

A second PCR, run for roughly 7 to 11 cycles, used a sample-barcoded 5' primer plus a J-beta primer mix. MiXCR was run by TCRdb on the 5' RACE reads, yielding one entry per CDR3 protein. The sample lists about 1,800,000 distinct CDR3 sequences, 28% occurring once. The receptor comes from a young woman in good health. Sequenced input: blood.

CDR3 region: CSARAAGGFSTDTQYF. CDR3 nucleotides: TGCAGTGCTAGAGCGGCGGGAGGATTTAGCACAGATACGCAGTATTTT. This sequence joins TRBV20-1 and TRBJ2-3; TRBD2 matches 8 bases. V shed 1 base, J shed 0 bases, and the junction held 6 bases outside the gene matches. CDR3 size: 16 residues. Germline V gene data show CDR1 as DFQATT and CDR2 as SNEGSKA (reference sequence).